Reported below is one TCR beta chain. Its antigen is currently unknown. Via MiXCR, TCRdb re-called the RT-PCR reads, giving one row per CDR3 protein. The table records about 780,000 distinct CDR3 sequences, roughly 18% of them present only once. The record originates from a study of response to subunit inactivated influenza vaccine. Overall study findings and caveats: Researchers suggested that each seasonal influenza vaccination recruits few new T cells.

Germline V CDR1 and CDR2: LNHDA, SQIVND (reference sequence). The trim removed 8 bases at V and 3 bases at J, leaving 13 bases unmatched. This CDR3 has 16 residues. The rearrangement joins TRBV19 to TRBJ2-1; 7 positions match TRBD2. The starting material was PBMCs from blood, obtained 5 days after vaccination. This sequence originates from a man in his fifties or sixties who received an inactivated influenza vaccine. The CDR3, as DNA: TGTGCCAGTGGGGATAGGGCTAGCGGATACTACAATGAGCAGTTCTTC. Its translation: CASGDRASGYYNEQFF.